This T cell receptor (beta chain) was sequenced during a study of neurological immune-mediated disorders. To note about this clonotype: An end of the junction differs from the germline gene, which may be a read error.

As for the cDNA, it was generated by 5'RACE with 10-nucleotide random UMIs. MiXCR, applied by TCRdb to the 5' RACE reads, yields one record per CDR3 protein. The table records under 70,000 distinct CDR3 sequences, nearly 25% of them present only once. Specified time point: technical triplicate 2. CDR1 is DFQATT, CDR2 SNEGSKA, per germline (reference sequence). CDR3 length equals 11 residues. Sequences were obtained from PBMCs. The chain links TRBV20-1 to TRBJ1-2, with 10 bases lining up with TRBD1. This TCR came from a man between 60 and 75 years old with HTLV-1-associated myelopathy (HAM/TSP). The CDR3 reads CSARFGGQGLF. In DNA, the CDR3 is TGCAGTGCTAGATTTGGGGGACAGGGGCTCTTC.